The 29 T cell receptor beta chains below were found in one sample sequenced in a study of T-cell memory formation after mild COVID-19. TCRdb processed the 5' RACE reads anew with MiXCR; each CDR3 protein has one entry. The sample lists 580,000 or so distinct CDR3 sequences, roughly 17% occurring once. The sequenced sample consisted of PBMCs or a T cell subset sorted from them (not recorded which). These receptor sequences come from an adult woman who had mild COVID-19 (a few samples of this study predate the infection). Cell type and time point are not known.

The V call is TRBV3-1, the J call TRBJ2-1, with 13 bases lining up with TRBD2. With V trimmed by 3 bases and J by 10 bases, 6 bases remained unmatched. Germline V gives CDR1 LGHDT, CDR2 YNNKEL (reference sequence). The CDR3 sequence is 15 residues long. CDR3 sequence: CASSHLTSGGGEQFF. In DNA form, the CDR3 reads TGTGCCAGCAGCCATCTCACTAGCGGGGGGGGAGAGCAGTTCTTC.

The chain joins TRBV5-1 to TRBJ1-4; 9 bases fit TRBD1. The V gene end was trimmed by 2 bases and the J gene end by 7 bases; junction bases not matched to a gene: 6. The CDR3 is made up of 15 amino acids. Germline V lookup: CDR1 SGHRS, CDR2 YFSETQ. DNA of the CDR3: TGCGCCAGCAGCTTCCAGGGACAGGGAGGTGAAAAACTGTTTTTT. Translated: CASSFQGQGGEKLFF.

The rearrangement links TRBV18 to TRBJ2-1, with D perhaps matching TRBD1 (6 bases). Germline V gene data show CDR1 as KGHSH and CDR2 as LQKENI. Trimming left V 4 bases short and J 8 bases short, with 18 bases between. The CDR3 runs to 15 residues. This CDR3 is CASSQTVGAVDEQFF. In nucleotides, the CDR3 is TGTGCCAGCTCACAGACAGTGGGGGCCGTCGATGAGCAGTTCTTC.

The V gene is TRBV12-3 or TRBV12-4, the J gene TRBJ2-1; 8 bases agree with TRBD2. CDR3 length equals 14 residues. Trimming took 5 bases from V and 3 from J; bases not matched to a gene: 3. The CDR3 sequence: CASSIAGGYNEQFF. CDR3 coding DNA: TGTGCCAGCAGTATTGCGGGGGGCTACAATGAGCAGTTCTTC.

The V call is TRBV7-9, the J call TRBJ2-7; the match to TRBD2 covers 13 bases. There are 16 residues in the CDR3. Germline CDR1 and CDR2: SEHNR and FQNEAQ (reference sequence). Unmatched junction bases numbered 5, after V lost 2 bases and J lost 4 bases. The CDR3 sequence is CASSLWGLAGTYEQYF. The CDR3 nucleotides are TGTGCCAGCAGCTTATGGGGACTAGCGGGGACGTACGAGCAGTACTTC.

This chain connects TRBV27 to TRBJ1-5, with D maybe TRBD1 (5 bases). Germline CDR1 and CDR2: MNHEY and SMNVEV (reference sequence). The CDR3 totals 13 residues. The V gene lost 6 bases and the J gene lost 0 bases, with 6 bases spanning the gap. The CDR3 is CASSRVSNQPQHF. CDR3 bases: TGTGCCAGCAGCAGGGTTAGCAATCAGCCCCAGCATTTT.

This clonotype was picked up a small number of times. J is TRBJ2-1 and V is TRBV28, with 7 nucleotides matching TRBD2. Per germline, CDR1 MDHEN and CDR2 SYDVKM. The CDR3 runs to 16 residues. The J segment lost 5 bases and the V segment lost 5 bases, leaving 12 bases of the junction unmatched. The CDR3 loop is CASSPLWEGTDNEQFF. The CDR3, as DNA: TGTGCCAGCAGTCCCCTGTGGGAGGGTACGGACAATGAGCAGTTCTTC.

Only a few counts were recorded for this clonotype. Because the CDR3's place on the DNA is in doubt, the DNA is left out and the CDR3 is given as listed by TCRdb. The chain is built from TRBV7-2 and TRBJ2-2; no DNA check was done on the table's D call, TRBD1. The CDR3 spans 16 amino acids, including both terminal residues. Germline values: CDR1 SGHTA, CDR2 FQGNSA. This chain's CDR3 is CASSPKSAPTGELFFF.

This clonotype was counted only a few times. The CDR3 region has the DNA TGCAGTGCGTCTAGACAGGCTGCTAACTATGGCTACACCTTC. Its translation: CSASRQAANYGYTF. The chain carries TRBV20-1 and TRBJ1-2, with D possibly TRBD1 on 6 matching bases. Germline lookup yields CDR1 DFQATT and CDR2 SNEGSKA (reference sequence). Trimming removed 6 bases from V and 0 bases from J, with 14 bases in between. This CDR3 has 14 amino acids.

This clonotype has just a few counts. The chain uses TRBV4-2 and TRBJ2-7; maybe TRBD2 (6 bases). The V gene's germline CDR1 is LGHNA and CDR2 YNFKEQ. Trimming left V 0 bases short and J 2 bases short, with 14 bases between. This CDR3 has 16 residues. The CDR3 spells CASSQDARGTAYEQYF. The CDR3 DNA is TGTGCCAGCAGCCAAGATGCCCGGGGGACTGCCTACGAGCAGTACTTC.

This clonotype came up a few times. The rearrangement links TRBV20-1 to TRBJ2-4; 9 nucleotides agree with TRBD1. V shed 2 bases, J shed 0 bases, and the junction held 8 bases outside the gene matches. CDR1 and CDR2 from the germline V gene are DFQATT and SNEGSKA (reference sequence). This CDR3 is built from 17 residues. The CDR3 nucleotides read TGCAGTGCTAGAAGCGGGACAGGGCTGAAAGCCAAAAACATTCAGTACTTC. This encodes CSARSGTGLKAKNIQYF.

The V gene is TRBV5-1, the J gene TRBJ1-2; no clear D gene. This CDR3 contains 15 residues. V lost 0 bases and J 4 bases, leaving 13 bases between the germline ends. Germline CDR1 is SGHRS and CDR2 is YFSETQ. The CDR3 nucleotides read TGCGCCAGCAGCTTGGCCCGGACGGCGAGCTATGGCTACACCTTC. It specifies CASSLARTASYGYTF.

In its sample, this clonotype was seen a few times. The chain employs TRBV12-3 or TRBV12-4 and TRBJ2-1; 10 bases are shared with TRBD2. This CDR3 comprises 15 residues. V lost 5 bases, J lost 9 bases, and 10 bases stayed unmatched. The CDR3 loop reads CASSRSSGSSIEQFF. CDR3 bases: TGTGCCAGCAGTAGATCTAGCGGGAGCTCGATTGAGCAGTTCTTC.

This clonotype is labeled as medium-sized. The chain couples TRBV18 to TRBJ1-5; 8 nucleotides align to TRBD1. Losses at the gene ends were 8 bases for V and 2 bases for J; bases not matched to a gene: 5. In germline, CDR1 is KGHSH, CDR2 LQKENI. The CDR3 consists of 14 residues. The CDR3 DNA is TGTGCCAGCAGCCCGGGACAGGGCAATCAGCCCCAGCATTTT. This codes for CASSPGQGNQPQHF.

This clonotype occurred a few times. V gene TRBV30 combines with J gene TRBJ2-7; 7 bases match TRBD2. Germline CDR1 GTSNPN, CDR2 SVGIG (reference sequence). J lost 4 bases, V lost 5 bases, and 11 bases had no gene match. The CDR3 loop spans 14 amino acids. CDR3 sequence: CAWGPKGGGYEQYF. The CDR3 DNA follows: TGTGCCTGGGGCCCTAAGGGCGGGGGTTACGAGCAGTACTTC.

This chain uses TRBV12-3 or TRBV12-4 with TRBJ2-2; D might be TRBD1 (5 bases). Trimming took off 6 bases at V and 9 bases at J, with 14 bases between the two ends. The CDR3 is 13 amino acids. CDR3 in amino acids: CASSASGSWELFF. The CDR3 DNA follows: TGTGCCAGCAGCGCCTCAGGGTCTTGGGAGCTGTTTTTT.

The rearrangement uses TRBV3-1 and TRBJ2-2, with a weak D call TRBD2 (5 bases). CDR3 length: 15 residues. V shed 1 base and J shed 6 bases, with 12 bases lying between them. Germline V lookup: CDR1 LGHDT, CDR2 YNNKEL (reference sequence). CDR3 residues: CASSQGLGSAGELFF. The CDR3 DNA sequence: TGTGCCAGCAGCCAAGGGCTGGGTAGCGCCGGGGAGCTGTTTTTT. The whole variable domain, remainder taken from reference TRBV3-1 and TRBJ2-2, is DTAVSQTPKYLVTQMGNDKSIKCEQNLGHDTMYWYKQDSKKFLKIMFSYNNKELIINETVPNRFSPKSPDKAHLNLHINSLELGDSAVYFCASSQGLGSAGELFFGEGSRLTVL.

This clonotype was found a few times. The V call is TRBV9, the J call TRBJ2-7; D tentatively reads TRBD1 or TRBD2 (5 bases each). CDR1 is SGDLS and CDR2 is YYNGEE in the germline V gene. There are 12 residues in the CDR3. The V gene lost 2 bases and the J gene lost 7 bases, with 10 bases spanning the gap. CDR3 region: CASSVGWGEQYF. For the CDR3, the DNA is TGTGCCAGCAGCGTGGGATGGGGGGAGCAGTACTTC.

The chain carries TRBV7-2 and TRBJ2-7, with 9 bases identical to TRBD2. The CDR3 is 14 residues long. V lost 2 bases and J lost 12; bases outside the gene matches: 11. CDR1 and CDR2 from the germline V gene are SGHTA and FQGNSA. CDR3 coding DNA: TGTGCCAGCAGCTTATCAGCTCAGCGGGAGGCACTGTACTTC. Translating it yields CASSLSAQREALYF.

The CDR3 DNA is TGTGCCACCAGTGATTGGGGGCACGCCAGGGGGAAAAGGGAGACCCAGTACTTC. It codes for CATSDWGHARGKRETQYF. J is TRBJ2-5 and V is TRBV24-1; 7 bases line up with TRBD1. Germline V gives CDR1 KGHDR, CDR2 SFDVKD. V shed 2 bases, J shed 5 bases, and the junction held 16 bases outside the gene matches. This CDR3 has 18 residues.

The V and J genes are TRBV19 and TRBJ2-2; D remains unclear. The V gene's germline CDR1 is LNHDA and CDR2 SQIVND (reference sequence). V was cut by 7 bases and J by 3 bases, with 6 bases left in between. This CDR3 has 12 amino acids. The CDR3 sequence: CASTAYTGELFF. CDR3 coding DNA: TGTGCCAGTACGGCTTACACCGGGGAGCTGTTTTTT. The full variable domain, rest sourced from reference TRBV19 and TRBJ2-2, is DGGITQSPKYLFRKEGQNVTLSCEQNLNHDAMYWYRQDPGQGLRLIYYSQIVNDFQKGDIAEGYSVSREKKESFPLTVTSAQKNPTAFYLCASTAYTGELFFGEGSRLTVL.

Ten or more counts support this clonotype. The chain recombines TRBV2 with TRBJ2-7; maybe TRBD1 (5 bases). V lost 8 bases to trimming and J lost 3 bases, with 14 bases between them. Germline V gene lookup returns CDR1 SNHLY and CDR2 FYNNEI. This CDR3 comprises 13 residues. The CDR3 loop reads CASEQALGYEQYF. The CDR3 nucleotides are TGTGCCAGCGAACAGGCCCTGGGCTACGAGCAGTACTTC.

In its sample, this clonotype was seen many times. The chain uses TRBV6-1 and TRBJ2-7, with 7 bases identical to TRBD2. The CDR3 runs to 13 residues. Trimming took 3 bases from V and 5 from J; bases not matched to a gene: 4. Germline CDR1 reads MNHNS; CDR2 reads SASEGT. The CDR3 DNA sequence: TGTGCCAGCAGTGACGGGGGGATCAACGAGCAGTACTTC. The encoded protein is CASSDGGINEQYF.

The chain recombines TRBV10-3 with TRBJ2-7; 15 bases fit TRBD2. V gave up 6 bases and J gave up 5 bases; unmatched junction bases: 11. The CDR3 extends over 17 amino acids. CDR1 is ENHRY, CDR2 SYGVKD, per germline. CDR3 DNA: TGTGCCATCAGCGTTGGACTAGCGGGAGGGAGTACCCACGAGCAGTACTTC. This gives the protein CAISVGLAGGSTHEQYF.

V is TRBV4-1 and J is TRBJ2-5; 9 bases map to TRBD1. Germline-derived CDR1 and CDR2 are MGHRA and YSYEKL. The ends lost 1 base at V and 5 bases at J; junction bases unmatched: 8. The length of the CDR3 is 16 residues. The CDR3 reads CASSQAGQGLRETQYF. The CDR3 coding sequence is TGCGCCAGCAGCCAAGCGGGACAGGGCCTGAGGGAGACCCAGTACTTC.

The chain joins TRBV6-5 to TRBJ2-5, with D unclear. The CDR3 is made up of 13 amino acids. CDR1 and CDR2 (germline): MNHEY, SVGAGI. Trimming removed 2 bases from V and 7 bases from J, with 11 bases in between. The CDR3 sequence: CASSYTTFRTQYF. CDR3 sequence (DNA): TGTGCCAGCAGTTACACCACCTTCCGGACCCAGTACTTC.

This clonotype was seen more than once but under ten times. The chain recombines TRBV7-9 with TRBJ2-7, with D tentatively TRBD1 or TRBD2 (5 bases each). CDR3 length: 16 residues. V lost 5 bases, J lost 1 base, and 18 bases lay in between. Germline lookup yields CDR1 SEHNR and CDR2 FQNEAQ (reference sequence). The CDR3 nucleotides are TGTGCCAGCAGCCCTCTACCGGGACCGAAATCCTACGAGCAGTACTTC. Its translation: CASSPLPGPKSYEQYF.

Turning to this clonotype: The CDR3 carries no conserved terminal phenylalanine or tryptophan, so it likely arises from a read error. The chain links TRBV7-9 to TRBJ2-1, with D possibly being TRBD2 (6 bases). The V gene lost 1 base and the J gene lost 7 bases, with 14 bases spanning the gap. Germline V gene lookup returns CDR1 SEHNR and CDR2 FQNEAQ (reference sequence). This CDR3 is 15 amino acids long. The CDR3, as DNA: TGTGCCAGCAGCTTAGTATCCGGGAGTGGTAATGAGCAGTTCCTC. This gives the protein CASSLVSGSGNEQFL.

The chain uses TRBV15 and TRBJ1-2; 9 bases map to TRBD1. This CDR3 spans 16 amino acids. The germline gives CDR1 LNHNV, CDR2 YYDKDF (reference sequence). The V segment lost 2 bases and the J segment 6 bases; nucleotides outside the gene matches: 10. CDR3: CATSRPGGTGQNGYTF. The DNA of the CDR3 is TGTGCCACCAGCAGACCCGGTGGGACAGGGCAAAATGGCTACACCTTC.